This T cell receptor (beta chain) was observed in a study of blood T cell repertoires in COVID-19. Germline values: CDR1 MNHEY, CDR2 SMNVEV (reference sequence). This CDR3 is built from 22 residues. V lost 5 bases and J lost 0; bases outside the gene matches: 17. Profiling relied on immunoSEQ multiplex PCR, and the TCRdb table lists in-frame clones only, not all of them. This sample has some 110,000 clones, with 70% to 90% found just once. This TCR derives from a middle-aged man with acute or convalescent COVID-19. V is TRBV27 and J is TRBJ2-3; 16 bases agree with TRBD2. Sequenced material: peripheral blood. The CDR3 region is CASSLGRGTSGGAPISTDTQYF. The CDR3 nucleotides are TGTGCCAGCAGTCTGGGCCGGGGGACTAGCGGGGGGGCCCCTATTAGCACAGATACGCAGTATTTT.